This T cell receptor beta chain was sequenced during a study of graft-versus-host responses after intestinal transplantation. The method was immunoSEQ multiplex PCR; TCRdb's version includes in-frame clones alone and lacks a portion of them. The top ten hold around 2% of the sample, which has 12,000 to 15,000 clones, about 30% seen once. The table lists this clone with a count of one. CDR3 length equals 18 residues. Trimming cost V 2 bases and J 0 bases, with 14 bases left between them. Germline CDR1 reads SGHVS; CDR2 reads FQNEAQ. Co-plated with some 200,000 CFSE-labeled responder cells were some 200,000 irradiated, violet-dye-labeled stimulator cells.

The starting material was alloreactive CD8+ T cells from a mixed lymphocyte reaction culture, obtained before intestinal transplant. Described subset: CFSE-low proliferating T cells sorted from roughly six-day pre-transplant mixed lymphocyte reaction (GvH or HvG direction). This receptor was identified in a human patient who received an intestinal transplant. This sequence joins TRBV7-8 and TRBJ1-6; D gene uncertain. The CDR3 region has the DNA TGTGCCAGCAGCTTATTTCAGGAGGAGATCTCCTATAATTCACCCCTCCACTTT. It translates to CASSLFQEEISYNSPLHF.